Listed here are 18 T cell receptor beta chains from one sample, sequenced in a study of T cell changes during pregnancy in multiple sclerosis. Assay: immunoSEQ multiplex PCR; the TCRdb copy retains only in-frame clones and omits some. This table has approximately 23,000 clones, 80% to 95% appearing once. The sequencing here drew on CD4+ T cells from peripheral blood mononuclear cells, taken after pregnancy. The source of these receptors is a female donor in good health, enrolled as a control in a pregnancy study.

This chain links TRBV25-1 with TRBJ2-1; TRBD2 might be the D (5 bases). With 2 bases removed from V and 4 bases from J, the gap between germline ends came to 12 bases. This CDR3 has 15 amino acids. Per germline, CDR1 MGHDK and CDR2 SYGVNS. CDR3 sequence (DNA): TGTGCCAGCAGTGAAACCGGGATGACTTACAATGAGCAGTTCTTC. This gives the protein CASSETGMTYNEQFF.

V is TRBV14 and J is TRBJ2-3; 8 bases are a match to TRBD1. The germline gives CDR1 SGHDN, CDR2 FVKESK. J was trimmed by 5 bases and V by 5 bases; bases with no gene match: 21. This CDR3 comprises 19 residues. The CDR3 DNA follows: TGTGCCAGCAGCAAAAGGGTGGGTAGCCCGACAGGGGCTGAAGATACGCAGTATTTT. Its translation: CASSKRVGSPTGAEDTQYF.

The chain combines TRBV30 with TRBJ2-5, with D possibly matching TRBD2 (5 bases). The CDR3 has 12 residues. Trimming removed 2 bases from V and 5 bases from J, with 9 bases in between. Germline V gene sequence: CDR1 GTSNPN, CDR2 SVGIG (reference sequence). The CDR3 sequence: CAWSLGGETQYF. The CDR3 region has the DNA TGTGCCTGGAGTCTCGGAGGCGAGACCCAGTACTTC.

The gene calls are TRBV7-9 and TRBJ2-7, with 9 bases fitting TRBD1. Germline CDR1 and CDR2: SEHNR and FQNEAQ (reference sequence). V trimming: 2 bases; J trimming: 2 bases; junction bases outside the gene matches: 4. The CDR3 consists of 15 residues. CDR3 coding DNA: TGTGCCAGCAGCTTATCCGGGACAGGGACCTACGAGCAGTACTTC. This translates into CASSLSGTGTYEQYF.

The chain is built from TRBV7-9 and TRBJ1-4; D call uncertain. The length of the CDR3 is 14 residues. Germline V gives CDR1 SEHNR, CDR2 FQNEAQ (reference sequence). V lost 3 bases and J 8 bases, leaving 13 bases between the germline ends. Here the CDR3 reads CASSFSGLKEKLFF. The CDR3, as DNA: TGTGCCAGCAGCTTTTCCGGACTGAAAGAAAAACTGTTTTTT.

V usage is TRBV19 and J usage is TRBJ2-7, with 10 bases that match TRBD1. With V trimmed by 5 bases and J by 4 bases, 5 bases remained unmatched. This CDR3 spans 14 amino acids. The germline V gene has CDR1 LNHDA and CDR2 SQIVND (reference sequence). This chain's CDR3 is CASSLGQGRYEQYF. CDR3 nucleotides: TGTGCCAGTAGTTTGGGACAGGGGAGGTACGAGCAGTACTTC.

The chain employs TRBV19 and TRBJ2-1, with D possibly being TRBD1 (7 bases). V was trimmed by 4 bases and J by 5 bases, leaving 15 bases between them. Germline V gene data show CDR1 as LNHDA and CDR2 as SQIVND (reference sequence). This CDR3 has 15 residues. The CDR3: CASSRGGGTDNEQFF. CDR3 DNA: TGTGCCAGTAGTAGGGGTGGGGGGACAGACAATGAGCAGTTCTTC.

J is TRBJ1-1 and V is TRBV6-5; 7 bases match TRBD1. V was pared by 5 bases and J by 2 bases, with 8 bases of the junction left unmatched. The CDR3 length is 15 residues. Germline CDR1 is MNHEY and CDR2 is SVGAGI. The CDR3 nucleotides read TGTGCCAGCAGTAGAAAGGCAGGGGGTAACACTGAAGCTTTCTTT. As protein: CASSRKAGGNTEAFF.

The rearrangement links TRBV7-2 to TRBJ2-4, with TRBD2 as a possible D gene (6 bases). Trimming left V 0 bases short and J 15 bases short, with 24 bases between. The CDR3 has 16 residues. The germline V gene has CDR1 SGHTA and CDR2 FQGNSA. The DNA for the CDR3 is TGTGCCAGCAGCTTAGCGCCTCAGGATAGCGGACCTTCTTGGTACTTC. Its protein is CASSLAPQDSGPSWYF. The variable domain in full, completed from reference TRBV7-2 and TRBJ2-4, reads GAGVSQSPSNKVTEKGKDVELRCDPISGHTALYWYRQSLGQGLEFLIYFQGNSAPDKSGLPSDRFSAERTGGSVSTLTIQRTQQEDSAVYLCASSLAPQDSGPSWYFGAGTRLSVL.

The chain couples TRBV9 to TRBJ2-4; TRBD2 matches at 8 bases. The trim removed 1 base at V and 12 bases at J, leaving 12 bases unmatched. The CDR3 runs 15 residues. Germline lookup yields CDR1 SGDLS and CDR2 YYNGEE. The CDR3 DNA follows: TGTGCCAGCAGCGTAAGCGTGGAGCGGGGGTCCGCTCAGTACTTC. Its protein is CASSVSVERGSAQYF. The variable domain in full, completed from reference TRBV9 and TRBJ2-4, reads DSGVTQTPKHLITATGQRVTLRCSPRSGDLSVYWYQQSLDQGLQFLIQYYNGEERAKGNILERFSAQQFPDLHSELNLSSLELGDSALYFCASSVSVERGSAQYFGAGTRLSVL.

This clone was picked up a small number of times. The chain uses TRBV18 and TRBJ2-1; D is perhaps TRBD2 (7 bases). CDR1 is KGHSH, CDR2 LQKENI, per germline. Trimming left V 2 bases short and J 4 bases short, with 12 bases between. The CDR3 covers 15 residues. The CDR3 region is CASSPRGRAYNEQFF. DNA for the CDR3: TGTGCCAGCTCACCAAGGGGGAGGGCATACAATGAGCAGTTCTTC.

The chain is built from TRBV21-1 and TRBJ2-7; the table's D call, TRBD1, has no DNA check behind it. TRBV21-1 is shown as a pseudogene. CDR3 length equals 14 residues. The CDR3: CASSGRQVNYEQYF. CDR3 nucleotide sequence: TGTGCCAGCAGCGGGCGACAGGTAAACTACGAGCAGTACTTC.

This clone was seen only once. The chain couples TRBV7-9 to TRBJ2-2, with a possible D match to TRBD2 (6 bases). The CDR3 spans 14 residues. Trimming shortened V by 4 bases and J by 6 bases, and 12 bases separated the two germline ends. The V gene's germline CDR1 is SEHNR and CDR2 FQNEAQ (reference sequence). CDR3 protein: CASSSTSRAGELFF. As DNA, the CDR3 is TGTGCCAGCAGCTCAACTAGCAGGGCCGGGGAGCTGTTTTTT.

The DNA of the CDR3 is TGTGCCAGCAGCTTGGCGGGTTATGGCTACACCTTC. It encodes CASSLAGYGYTF. V and J are TRBV5-5 and TRBJ1-2, with D unresolved. Trimming took off 0 bases at V and 5 bases at J, with 5 bases between the two ends. CDR1 is SGHKS, CDR2 YYEKEE, per germline (reference sequence). The CDR3 extends over 12 amino acids.

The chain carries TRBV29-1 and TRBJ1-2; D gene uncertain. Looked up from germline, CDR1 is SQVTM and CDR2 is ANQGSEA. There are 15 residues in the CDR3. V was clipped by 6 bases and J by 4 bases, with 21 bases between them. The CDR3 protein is CSVPSGNLGAYGYTF. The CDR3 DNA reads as TGCAGCGTGCCCTCGGGGAATCTTGGAGCCTATGGCTACACCTTC. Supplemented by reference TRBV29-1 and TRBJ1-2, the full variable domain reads SAVISQKPSRDICQRGTSLTIQCQVDSQVTMMFWYRQQPGQSLTLIATANQGSEATYESGFVIDKFPISRPNLTFSTLTVSNMSPEDSSIYLCSVPSGNLGAYGYTFGSGTRLTVV.

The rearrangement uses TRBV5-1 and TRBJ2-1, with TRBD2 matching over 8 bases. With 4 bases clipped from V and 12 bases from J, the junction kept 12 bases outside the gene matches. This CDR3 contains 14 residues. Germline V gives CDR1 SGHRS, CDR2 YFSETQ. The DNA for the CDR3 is TGCGCCAGCAGCCCGGGGACTAGTGGATTGGTGCAGTTCTTC. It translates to CASSPGTSGLVQFF.

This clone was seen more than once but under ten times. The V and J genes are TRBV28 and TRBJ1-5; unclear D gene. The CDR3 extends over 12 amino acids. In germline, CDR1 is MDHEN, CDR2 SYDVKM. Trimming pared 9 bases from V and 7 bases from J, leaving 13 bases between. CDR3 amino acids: CASLVIGQPQHF. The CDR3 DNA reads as TGTGCCAGTCTAGTAATAGGCCAGCCCCAGCATTTT.

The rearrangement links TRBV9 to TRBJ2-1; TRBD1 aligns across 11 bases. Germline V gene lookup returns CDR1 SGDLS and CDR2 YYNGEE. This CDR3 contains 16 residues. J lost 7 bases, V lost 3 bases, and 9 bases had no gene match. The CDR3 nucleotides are TGTGCCAGCAGCGGTCTCCCGGGACAGGGGGTAAATGAGCAGTTCTTC. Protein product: CASSGLPGQGVNEQFF.